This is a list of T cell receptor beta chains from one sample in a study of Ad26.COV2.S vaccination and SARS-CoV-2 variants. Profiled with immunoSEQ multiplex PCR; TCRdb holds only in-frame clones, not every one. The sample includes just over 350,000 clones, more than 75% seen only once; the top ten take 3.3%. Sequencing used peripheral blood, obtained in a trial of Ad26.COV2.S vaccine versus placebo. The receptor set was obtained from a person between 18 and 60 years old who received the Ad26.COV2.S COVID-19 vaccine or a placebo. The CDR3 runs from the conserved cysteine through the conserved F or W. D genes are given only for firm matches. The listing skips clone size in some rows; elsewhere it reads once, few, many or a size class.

CDR3 DNA: TGCGCCAGCACCTCCGACTTGCAAGAGACCCAGTACTTC
CDR3 protein: CASTSDLQETQYF
V gene: TRBV5-1
J gene: TRBJ2-5
D gene: NA
clone size: NA

CDR3 DNA: TGTGCCAGTAGTATTATGTCACGGGGCTCCCAAGAGACCCAGTACTTC
CDR3 protein: CASSIMSRGSQETQYF
V gene: TRBV19
J gene: TRBJ2-5
D gene: NA
clone size: NA

CDR3 DNA: TGTGCCAGCACTTCAGGGACCGTATACGAGCAGTACTTC
CDR3 protein: CASTSGTVYEQYF
V gene: TRBV2
J gene: TRBJ2-7
D gene: NA
clone size: NA

CDR3 DNA: TGCAGCGTGAGACAGCTCATGAACACTGAAGCTTTCTTT
CDR3 protein: CSVRQLMNTEAFF
V gene: TRBV29-1
J gene: TRBJ1-1
D gene: NA
clone size: NA

CDR3 DNA: TGTGCCTGGAGTCATCGGGGTAACACTGAAGCTTTCTTT
CDR3 protein: CAWSHRGNTEAFF
V gene: TRBV30
J gene: TRBJ1-1
D gene: NA
clone size: few

CDR3 DNA: TGTGCCAGCAGCTTAGTAACTCCCTACGAGCAGTACTTC
CDR3 protein: CASSLVTPYEQYF
V gene: TRBV7-9
J gene: TRBJ2-7
D gene: NA
clone size: NA

CDR3 DNA: TGTGCCAGCAGCGTAGTCCCTAGTTCTTACGAGCAGTACTTC
CDR3 protein: CASSVVPSSYEQYF
V gene: TRBV9
J gene: TRBJ2-7
D gene: NA
clone size: NA

CDR3 DNA: TGTGCCAGCAGCTTAGGATCCCCACTAGCGGGAGGGGGCAATGAGCAGTTCTTC
CDR3 protein: CASSLGSPLAGGGNEQFF
V gene: TRBV7-9
J gene: TRBJ2-1
D gene: TRBD2
clone size: NA

CDR3 DNA: TGTGCCAGCAGCCGGGGTTGGAACACCATATATTTT
CDR3 protein: CASSRGWNTIYF
V gene: TRBV28
J gene: TRBJ1-3
D gene: NA
clone size: NA

CDR3 DNA: TGTGCCAGCAGTTTATCGATGGTTGCGAACACTGAAGCTTTCTTT
CDR3 protein: CASSLSMVANTEAFF
V gene: TRBV27
J gene: TRBJ1-1
D gene: NA
clone size: once

CDR3 DNA: TGTGCCAGCAGCCACCCCCGAGGGGTTGGGGGTGAGCAGTTCTTC
CDR3 protein: CASSHPRGVGGEQFF
V gene: TRBV7-8
J gene: TRBJ2-1
D gene: NA
clone size: NA

CDR3 DNA: TGTGCCAGCAGCCAAGACCGGCCTGGGGCCAACGTCCTGACTTTC
CDR3 protein: CASSQDRPGANVLTF
V gene: TRBV3-1/TRBV3-2
J gene: TRBJ2-6
D gene: NA
clone size: NA

CDR3 DNA: TGTGCCAGCAGCTACCCCAGGGCCCCCGAGCAGTACTTC
CDR3 protein: CASSYPRAPEQYF
V gene: TRBV28
J gene: TRBJ2-7
D gene: NA
clone size: NA

CDR3 DNA: TGCGCCAGCAGCCAATTATTACAGGGGGCCTACGAGCAGTACTTC
CDR3 protein: CASSQLLQGAYEQYF
V gene: TRBV4-1
J gene: TRBJ2-7
D gene: TRBD1
clone size: NA

CDR3 DNA: TGTGCCAGCTCACCACCATCGGCCAACGAAAAACTGTTTTTT
CDR3 protein: CASSPPSANEKLFF
V gene: TRBV18
J gene: TRBJ1-4
D gene: NA
clone size: NA

CDR3 DNA: TGTGCCATCAGTTCTCAAGGGGTCGGTCAGCCCCAGCATTTT
CDR3 protein: CAISSQGVGQPQHF
V gene: TRBV10-3
J gene: TRBJ1-5
D gene: NA
clone size: many

CDR3 DNA: TGCGCCAGCAGCTTGAACAGGGGCGCGAAGGAGACCCAGTACTTC
CDR3 protein: CASSLNRGAKETQYF
V gene: TRBV5-1
J gene: TRBJ2-5
D gene: TRBD1
clone size: few

CDR3 DNA: TGTGCCAGCAGCCCTAAGGGGACAGGGGGAAACAATGAGCAGTTCTTC
CDR3 protein: CASSPKGTGGNNEQFF
V gene: TRBV7-2
J gene: TRBJ2-1
D gene: TRBD1
clone size: NA

CDR3 DNA: TGTGCCAGCAGCTCCGGGGCGGAAAGGAACACCGGGGAGCTGTTTTTT
CDR3 protein: CASSSGAERNTGELFF
V gene: TRBV5-4
J gene: TRBJ2-2
D gene: NA
clone size: NA

CDR3 DNA: TGTGCCAGCAGCGCCCGAATTCCTGGGACAGGGGAAGAGACCCAGTACTTC
CDR3 protein: CASSARIPGTGEETQYF
V gene: TRBV11-2
J gene: TRBJ2-5
D gene: TRBD1
clone size: NA

CDR3 DNA: TGCAGTGCTAGTACAGGAGTCTCCTACGAGCAGTACTTC
CDR3 protein: CSASTGVSYEQYF
V gene: TRBV20-1
J gene: TRBJ2-7
D gene: NA
clone size: NA

CDR3 DNA: TGTGCCAGCAGTTACTGGGAGGAGAGCTCTGGAAACACCATATATTTT
CDR3 protein: CASSYWEESSGNTIYF
V gene: TRBV6-2/TRBV6-3
J gene: TRBJ1-3
D gene: NA
clone size: few

CDR3 DNA: TGTGCCAGCAGCTTCATATCCGGACAGGGAGTTTCGGAAAAACTGTTTTTT
CDR3 protein: CASSFISGQGVSEKLFF
V gene: TRBV11-2
J gene: TRBJ1-4
D gene: TRBD1
clone size: few

CDR3 DNA: TGCGCCAGCACGGGGACTAGCGGGAGTAGGGATGAGCAGTTCTTC
CDR3 protein: CASTGTSGSRDEQFF
V gene: TRBV10-2
J gene: TRBJ2-1
D gene: TRBD2
clone size: NA

CDR3 DNA: TGCAGTGCTAGTCGGGGGGGCGAAAACATTCAGTACTTC
CDR3 protein: CSASRGGENIQYF
V gene: TRBV20-1
J gene: TRBJ2-4
D gene: TRBD2
clone size: NA

CDR3 DNA: TGTGCCAGCAGCGCCGCACCGGCAGGGGTATCCGGAAACACCATATATTTT
CDR3 protein: CASSAAPAGVSGNTIYF
V gene: TRBV9
J gene: TRBJ1-3
D gene: NA
clone size: once

CDR3 DNA: TGTGCCAGCAGTTTAGGGGGGACAGGGACTAATCAGCCCCAGCATTTT
CDR3 protein: CASSLGGTGTNQPQHF
V gene: TRBV7-9
J gene: TRBJ1-5
D gene: TRBD1
clone size: NA

CDR3 DNA: TGTGCCAGCAGTTTATTAGTGGGGGGCAAGGGGACCCAGTACTTC
CDR3 protein: CASSLLVGGKGTQYF
V gene: TRBV27
J gene: TRBJ2-5
D gene: NA
clone size: NA

CDR3 DNA: TGCAGCGTTGAAGGCCCGGGACTAGCGGGATCAGATACGCAGTATTTT
CDR3 protein: CSVEGPGLAGSDTQYF
V gene: TRBV29-1
J gene: TRBJ2-3
D gene: TRBD2
clone size: once

CDR3 DNA: TGTGCCAGCAGCTTATCGCGGCAGTATGGCTACACCTTC
CDR3 protein: CASSLSRQYGYTF
V gene: TRBV7-9
J gene: TRBJ1-2
D gene: NA
clone size: NA

CDR3 DNA: TGTGCCAGCTCACCACGAATTGCAGGGCCCACCGGGGAGCTGTTTTTT
CDR3 protein: CASSPRIAGPTGELFF
V gene: TRBV18
J gene: TRBJ2-2
D gene: NA
clone size: once

CDR3 DNA: TGTGCCAGCAGTTACCTTCTAGCGGGGCAGGGCGAGCAGTACTTC
CDR3 protein: CASSYLLAGQGEQYF
V gene: TRBV6-5
J gene: TRBJ2-7
D gene: TRBD2
clone size: NA

CDR3 DNA: TGTGCCAGCAGCTTTACAGGGGGAGTTATGTATCAGCCCCAGCATTTT
CDR3 protein: CASSFTGGVMYQPQHF
V gene: TRBV7-2
J gene: TRBJ1-5
D gene: TRBD1
clone size: NA

CDR3 DNA: TGCGCCAGCAGCCAAGATGAGAGGATGAACACCGGGGAGCTGTTTTTT
CDR3 protein: CASSQDERMNTGELFF
V gene: TRBV4-3
J gene: TRBJ2-2
D gene: NA
clone size: NA

CDR3 DNA: TGTGCCAGCAGCTTGGACGGGGGAGGGTTACGCGGGGAGCTGTTTTTT
CDR3 protein: CASSLDGGGLRGELFF
V gene: TRBV5-4
J gene: TRBJ2-2
D gene: TRBD2
clone size: NA

CDR3 DNA: TGTGCTAGCAGCTTAGCGGGGGCCCCCACAGATACGCAGTATTTT
CDR3 protein: CASSLAGAPTDTQYF
V gene: TRBV7-7
J gene: TRBJ2-3
D gene: TRBD2
clone size: NA

CDR3 DNA: TGTGCCAGTAGTATCGGGACAGGGGCAACCCGTAACTATGGCTACACCTTC
CDR3 protein: CASSIGTGATRNYGYTF
V gene: TRBV19
J gene: TRBJ1-2
D gene: TRBD1
clone size: once

CDR3 DNA: TGTGCCTGGAGTTTGGGGAACACTGAAGCTTTCTTT
CDR3 protein: CAWSLGNTEAFF
V gene: TRBV30
J gene: TRBJ1-1
D gene: NA
clone size: NA

CDR3 DNA: TGCGCCAGCACCGACCAAATGGGAGTTTTGTACACCGGGGAGCTGTTTTTT
CDR3 protein: CASTDQMGVLYTGELFF
V gene: TRBV5-1
J gene: TRBJ2-2
D gene: NA
clone size: NA

CDR3 DNA: TGTGCCAGCAGCCAAGTGGGGGCAGCCACCGGGGAGCTGTTTTTT
CDR3 protein: CASSQVGAATGELFF
V gene: TRBV14
J gene: TRBJ2-2
D gene: NA
clone size: NA

CDR3 DNA: TGTGCCAGCAGTTTCTCTGGAGAGGGGAACTATGGCTACACCTTC
CDR3 protein: CASSFSGEGNYGYTF
V gene: TRBV28
J gene: TRBJ1-2
D gene: NA
clone size: NA

CDR3 DNA: TGTGCCAGCAGTGAAGCTGGGAGCAGGGCTGGAAACACCATATATTTT
CDR3 protein: CASSEAGSRAGNTIYF
V gene: TRBV2
J gene: TRBJ1-3
D gene: NA
clone size: NA

CDR3 DNA: TGTGCCAGCAAAGCGGTCTACGAGCAGTACTTC
CDR3 protein: CASKAVYEQYF
V gene: TRBV6-5
J gene: TRBJ2-7
D gene: NA
clone size: NA

CDR3 DNA: TGTGCCAGCAGCGTACAGGGTTCCGCGTACAATGAGCAGTTCTTC
CDR3 protein: CASSVQGSAYNEQFF
V gene: TRBV11-2
J gene: TRBJ2-1
D gene: NA
clone size: NA

CDR3 DNA: TGTGCCAGCTCACAGTCATTGGACGCGGGGCAGTTCTTC
CDR3 protein: CASSQSLDAGQFF
V gene: TRBV18
J gene: TRBJ2-1
D gene: NA
clone size: NA

CDR3 DNA: TGTGCTAGTGGTTTTAGCAGGGTTTACGAGCAGTACTTC
CDR3 protein: CASGFSRVYEQYF
V gene: TRBV12-5
J gene: TRBJ2-7
D gene: NA
clone size: NA

CDR3 DNA: TGTGCCAGCATCGCGGGGATCGGGGAGCTGTTTTTT
CDR3 protein: CASIAGIGELFF
V gene: TRBV12-3/TRBV12-4
J gene: TRBJ2-2
D gene: NA
clone size: NA

CDR3 DNA: TGTGCCAGCAGACCGGGACAGGGGTCTTACGAGCAGTACTTC
CDR3 protein: CASRPGQGSYEQYF
V gene: TRBV6-5
J gene: TRBJ2-7
D gene: TRBD1
clone size: NA

CDR3 DNA: TGTGCCAGCACCCGGACAGGTCCCACAGATACGCAGTATTTT
CDR3 protein: CASTRTGPTDTQYF
V gene: TRBV5-8
J gene: TRBJ2-3
D gene: TRBD1
clone size: NA

CDR3 DNA: TGTGCCAGTAGTATCGGGGCGGGGAGGAGGGACACAGATACGCAGTATTTT
CDR3 protein: CASSIGAGRRDTDTQYF
V gene: TRBV19
J gene: TRBJ2-3
D gene: NA
clone size: NA